A selection of T cell receptor beta chains follows, all from one sample in a study of T cells in Graves' hyperthyroidism and ophthalmopathy. MiXCR, run by TCRdb on the multiplex PCR reads, gives a single entry per CDR3 protein. This table has approximately 360,000 distinct CDR3 sequences, just under 25% appearing once. The sample comprised blood. Receptor source: a man aged 45-65 years with Graves' hyperthyroidism. CDR3s include the opening cysteine and the closing phenylalanine or tryptophan. D genes are given only for firm matches. Size values are once, few and many counts, or a class for expanded clones, and some rows have none.

size	V	D	J	DNA	CDR3
-	TRBV7-9	-	TRBJ2-7	TGTGCCAGCAGCTCGTTTACTCCGGGAGCTAACGAGCAGTACTTC	CASSSFTPGANEQYF
-	TRBV10-3	TRBD2	TRBJ2-7	TGTGCCATCAGTGACTGGACTAGCGGGAGTTACGAGCAGTACTTC	CAISDWTSGSYEQYF
few	TRBV12-5	-	TRBJ2-3	TGTGCTAGTGTCAGGACTTTATATTCTGGCGATACGCAGTATTTT	CASVRTLYSGDTQYF
many	TRBV6-1	TRBD2	TRBJ2-3	TGTGCCAGCAGTGAAGGAGTGGGAGGGCCCTCAGATACGCAGTATTTT	CASSEGVGGPSDTQYF
many	TRBV29-1	TRBD1	TRBJ2-5	TGCAGCGTTGTGCCGAGACAGGGGGCTCGTGAGACCCAGTACTTC	CSVVPRQGARETQYF
many	TRBV2	-	TRBJ2-1	TGTGCCAGCAGTGACCTAGCCGATGAGCAGTTCTTC	CASSDLADEQFF
many	TRBV11-3	-	TRBJ2-7	TGTGCCAGCAGCTTACAGGCCGACTCCTACGAGCAGTACTTC	CASSLQADSYEQYF
many	TRBV27	TRBD1	TRBJ2-7	TGTGCCAGCAGTTTCCAGGGGGCCGACGAGCAGTACTTC	CASSFQGADEQYF
few	TRBV12-3/TRBV12-4	-	TRBJ2-5	TGTGCCAGCAGTTTAGTGGGGGGACTGCGCCAAGAGACCCAGTACTTC	CASSLVGGLRQETQYF
-	TRBV6-1	-	TRBJ2-1	TGTGCCAGCAGTGAGACAGGAAAGCAGTTCTTC	CASSETGKQFF
-	TRBV10-3	TRBD1	TRBJ1-1	TGTGCCACTGGACAGGAATTCGTTTCGGCTTTCTTT	CATGQEFVSAFF
few	TRBV29-1	TRBD2	TRBJ2-2	TGCAGCGTGACCGGGACTAGCGGGACGAACACCGGGGAGCTGTTTTTT	CSVTGTSGTNTGELFF
many	TRBV12-3/TRBV12-4	-	TRBJ2-7	TGTGCCAGCAGTCCAGGGACCCGCGAGCAGTACTTC	CASSPGTREQYF
-	TRBV7-2	-	TRBJ2-7	TGTGCCAGCAGTTCATTGGAGGACAGCTCCATGGGCTCCTACGAGCAGTACTTC	CASSSLEDSSMGSYEQYF
-	TRBV11-3	-	TRBJ1-1	TGTGCCAGCAGCTTAATGGGAGGAATGGGGACTGAAGCTTTCTTT	CASSLMGGMGTEAFF
few	TRBV20-1	TRBD2	TRBJ2-7	TGCAGTGCTAGAGACCCACTAGCGGGAGGAGGCTCCTACGAGCAGTACTTC	CSARDPLAGGGSYEQYF
-	TRBV12-3/TRBV12-4	-	TRBJ2-1	TGTGCCAGCACCCGTACCGGGACTCCCAATGAGCAGTTCTTC	CASTRTGTPNEQFF
-	TRBV15	TRBD1	TRBJ1-2	TGTGCCACCAGCTTCCAAGGACAGGGTCATTATGGCTACACCTTC	CATSFQGQGHYGYTF
-	TRBV12-3/TRBV12-4	TRBD1	TRBJ1-1	TGTGCCAGCAGTACGCCCGGGACAGGGAGCACTGAAGCTTTCTTT	CASSTPGTGSTEAFF
-	TRBV2	TRBD2	TRBJ2-2	TGTGCCCGCAGTCAACTAGCGGGAGGAGACGGGGAGCTGTTTTTT	CARSQLAGGDGELFF
-	TRBV4-1	-	TRBJ2-3	TGCGCCAGCAGCCAAGAGCGCTCAGATACGCAGTATTTT	CASSQERSDTQYF
-	TRBV24-1	-	TRBJ1-1	TGTGCCACCAGTGGCGGCAGGGGTATCACTGAAGCTTTCTTT	CATSGGRGITEAFF
many	TRBV29-1	-	TRBJ1-1	TGCAGCGTTGACCCCGGGATGAACACTGAAGCTTTCTTT	CSVDPGMNTEAFF
many	TRBV28	-	TRBJ2-3	TGTGCCAGCAGTTTTAGGGGGAGCACAGATACGCAGTATTTT	CASSFRGSTDTQYF
-	TRBV6-1	-	TRBJ1-1	TGTGCCAGCAGCCCGCAGGGGTTTGGTATTGCGGCTTTCTTT	CASSPQGFGIAAFF
few	TRBV11-3	TRBD1	TRBJ1-1	TGTGCCAGCAGCTCCTCCGGGACAGTAAACACTGAAGCTTTCTTT	CASSSSGTVNTEAFF
-	TRBV11-2	-	TRBJ2-5	TGTGCCAGCAGGCCGAAGCGACGGTACCAAGAGACCCAGTACTTC	CASRPKRRYQETQYF
-	TRBV6-2/TRBV6-3	-	TRBJ1-1	TGTGCCAGCAGTGACAGGACATTTATATCGACAGAAGCTTTCTTT	CASSDRTFISTEAFF
-	TRBV2	-	TRBJ1-1	TGTGCCAGCAGTGAACTGGATGGCACTGAAGCTTTCTTT	CASSELDGTEAFF
many	TRBV5-6	-	TRBJ2-1	TGTGCCAGCAGCGAGGCAGTTCTAGCGCACAATGAGCAGTTCTTC	CASSEAVLAHNEQFF
many	TRBV5-1	TRBD2	TRBJ2-1	TGCGCCAGCAGTTGGGGACTAGCGGGAGAGAATGAGCAGTTCTTC	CASSWGLAGENEQFF
-	TRBV5-1	-	TRBJ2-2	TGCGCCACCACCAGCGGGACCGGGGAGCTGTTTTTT	CATTSGTGELFF
-	TRBV28	-	TRBJ1-1	TGTGCCAGCACGCTCAGGGTGGTGAACACTGAAGCTTTCTTT	CASTLRVVNTEAFF
many	TRBV6-1	TRBD1	TRBJ1-1	TGTGCCAGCAGTCAAGGGGACAGGGAAGGGACTGAAGCTTTCTTT	CASSQGDREGTEAFF
few	TRBV9	-	TRBJ2-1	TGTGCCAGCAGCGTAGGTCTGCGGAGGGAGCAGTTCTTC	CASSVGLRREQFF
-	TRBV28	-	TRBJ1-1	TGTGCCAGCAGTTTAAGCGGCTTTACCATGAACACTGAAGCTTTCTTT	CASSLSGFTMNTEAFF
once	TRBV29-1	-	TRBJ2-1	TGCAGCGGAAACCTTCGGAGTGAGCAGTTCTTC	CSGNLRSEQFF
-	TRBV12-5	TRBD2	TRBJ2-7	TGTGCTAGTGGTTTGCCGCGGGAGGTGGCATACGAGCAGTACTTC	CASGLPREVAYEQYF
many	TRBV12-3/TRBV12-4	TRBD1	TRBJ2-7	TGTGCCAGCAGTTCCGGGACAGAATCCTACGAGCAGTACTTC	CASSSGTESYEQYF
few	TRBV12-3/TRBV12-4	-	TRBJ2-3	TGTGCCAGCAGTTTTGAGGGGGACACAGATACGCAGTATTTT	CASSFEGDTDTQYF
few	TRBV6-1	TRBD1	TRBJ2-3	TGTGCCAGCAGAAAACAGGGGACAAGCACAGATACGCAGTATTTT	CASRKQGTSTDTQYF
many	TRBV20-1	TRBD2	TRBJ2-1	TGCAGTGCGCCACTAGCGGGTAGACGTGACAATGAGCAGTTCTTC	CSAPLAGRRDNEQFF
many	TRBV30	TRBD1	TRBJ2-2	TGTGCCTGGAGTGACAGGGGGCGTAGCACCGGGGAGCTGTTTTTT	CAWSDRGRSTGELFF
few	TRBV27	TRBD2	TRBJ2-7	TGTGCCAGCATTGGTGGCGGGAGTACCTACGAGCAGTACTTC	CASIGGGSTYEQYF
-	TRBV7-2	-	TRBJ2-1	TGCGCCAGCAGCCCGCGGACTACGGAGGAAGGTGAGCAGTTCTTC	CASSPRTTEEGEQFF
many	TRBV11-2	-	TRBJ2-7	TGTGCCAGCAGCTTAGAACAGGGCTCCTACGAGCAGTACTTC	CASSLEQGSYEQYF
few	TRBV19	TRBD1	TRBJ2-3	TGTGCCAGTAGTATCCCCGCGACAGGGGTCGGGTCAGATACGCAGTATTTT	CASSIPATGVGSDTQYF
-	TRBV6-1	TRBD2	TRBJ2-7	TGTGCCAGCAGAAGTAGCGGGGCCGGTCGCGAGCAGTACTTC	CASRSSGAGREQYF
few	TRBV5-1	-	TRBJ2-3	TGCGCCAGCAAAATTGAGGGATCTAGCACAGATACGCAGTATTTT	CASKIEGSSTDTQYF
few	TRBV28	-	TRBJ2-5	TGTGCCAGCAGTTTAAGGCGGAAAGACCAAGAGACCCAGTACTTC	CASSLRRKDQETQYF
many	TRBV2	-	TRBJ2-5	TGTGCCAGCAGTGAGGGATCCACAACGACCCAGTACTTC	CASSEGSTTTQYF
-	TRBV7-9	-	TRBJ2-3	TGTGCCAGCACCCAACTAGCTCTAGCAGATACGCAGTATTTT	CASTQLALADTQYF
few	TRBV6-1	-	TRBJ2-3	TGTGCCAGCAGATCGTCTACTAGAGGGGATACGCAGTATTTT	CASRSSTRGDTQYF
-	TRBV3-1	TRBD1	TRBJ2-3	TGTGCCAGCAGCGTAGGCCGGGACAGCAGCACAGATACGCAGTATTTT	CASSVGRDSSTDTQYF
many	TRBV7-9	-	TRBJ1-1	TGTGCCAGCAGCTTACTGGAGTCAGGGGCTTTCTTT	CASSLLESGAFF
-	TRBV12-3/TRBV12-4	TRBD2	TRBJ2-1	TGTGCCAGCAGTCCACCGGGACTAGCGGGAGGGGTTGAGCAGCTCTTC	CASSPPGLAGGVEQLF
many	TRBV7-3	TRBD2	TRBJ2-3	TGTGCCAGCAGCTCAAGCGGGATTAGCACAGATACGCAGTATTTT	CASSSSGISTDTQYF
-	TRBV5-1	TRBD2	TRBJ2-7	TGCGCCAGCAGCTTGACCCCTAGCGGTTTTGACGAGCAGTACTTC	CASSLTPSGFDEQYF
many	TRBV28	-	TRBJ2-7	TGTGCCAGCAATAGGGGGAGCTCCTACGAGCAGTACTTC	CASNRGSSYEQYF
many	TRBV7-9	-	TRBJ2-7	TGTGCCAGCAGCCCGAAGAGGGGGGAGAGACTAGACTACGAGCAGTACTTC	CASSPKRGERLDYEQYF